The rows below give T cell receptor beta chains drawn from one sample of a study of shared clonotypes between healthy human individuals. TCRdb's copy holds only in-frame clones and misses some; the assay was immunoSEQ multiplex PCR. This sample has 300,000 or so clones, with around two thirds found just once. Material: memory CD4+ T cells sorted from blood. The source is a man aged 25-45 years in good health. The CDR3 runs from the conserved cysteine through the conserved F or W. Fields, in order: J gene, V gene, CDR3 protein.

J: TRBJ2-4
V: TRBV7-2
CDR3: CASSSGEGRRRYF

J: TRBJ2-5
V: TRBV19
CDR3: CASSTRGQETQYF

J: TRBJ1-3
V: TRBV6-5
CDR3: CASSRAIEMENTIYF

J: TRBJ1-1
V: TRBV2
CDR3: CASSEEVMNTEAFF

J: TRBJ1-1
V: TRBV5-1
CDR3: CASSLDLGTEAFF

J: TRBJ1-2
V: TRBV11-1
CDR3: CASSLSLGNGYTF

J: TRBJ2-7
V: TRBV11-2
CDR3: CASSNLFRVYEQYF

J: TRBJ1-5
V: TRBV29-1
CDR3: CSVELGVNQPQHF

J: TRBJ2-2
V: TRBV25-1
CDR3: CASSGRTYTGELFF

J: TRBJ2-3
V: TRBV5-1
CDR3: CASSLIAGGVSADTQYF

J: TRBJ2-3
V: TRBV10-3
CDR3: CAISGLADSSTDTQYF

J: TRBJ1-1
V: TRBV6-5
CDR3: CASSSEGAGGTEAFF

J: TRBJ2-3
V: TRBV18
CDR3: CASSPQQGADTQYF

J: TRBJ2-3
V: TRBV4-1
CDR3: CASSQVVMDTQYF

J: TRBJ2-7
V: TRBV28
CDR3: CASRRQGTYEQYF

J: TRBJ2-5
V: TRBV4-1
CDR3: CASQGDRRETQYF

J: TRBJ2-5
V: TRBV9
CDR3: CASSVAGETQYF

J: TRBJ1-2
V: TRBV10-3
CDR3: CAISESPGGGAGYGYTF

J: TRBJ2-4
V: TRBV28
CDR3: CASSRHPGTSGNWAKNIQYF

J: TRBJ2-3
V: TRBV19
CDR3: CASRVAGSDTQYF

J: TRBJ2-5
V: TRBV9
CDR3: CASSVGQGQETQYF

J: TRBJ2-1
V: TRBV5-1
CDR3: CASSLGPNRGLAGYNEQFF

J: TRBJ2-1
V: TRBV6-4
CDR3: CASSRVPGVDEQFF

J: TRBJ1-2
V: TRBV2
CDR3: CASSDRGSSYGYTF

J: TRBJ2-1
V: TRBV28
CDR3: CASQRGQANTQFF

J: TRBJ1-1
V: TRBV2
CDR3: CASSVATGSTEAFF

J: TRBJ2-1
V: TRBV5-1
CDR3: CASSLVLAGEQFF

J: TRBJ2-7
V: TRBV11-2
CDR3: CASSLDRYEQYF

J: TRBJ2-3
V: TRBV5-1
CDR3: CASSLIPADTQYF

J: TRBJ1-1
V: TRBV5-1
CDR3: CASSWKGWGLNTEAFF

J: TRBJ1-2
V: TRBV7-9
CDR3: CASSPGSSNYGYTF

J: TRBJ2-1
V: TRBV6-6
CDR3: CASSVVTSGNEQFF

J: TRBJ2-1
V: TRBV10-3
CDR3: CAIRSGRALDEQFF

J: TRBJ1-5
V: TRBV28
CDR3: CASSLGTGGSNQPQHF

J: TRBJ2-1
V: TRBV19
CDR3: CASSQLAGFYNEQFF

J: TRBJ2-3
V: TRBV5-1
CDR3: CASSLVGHDRGITDTQYF

J: TRBJ2-5
V: TRBV2
CDR3: CASSVTGGRAETQYF

J: TRBJ2-4
V: TRBV28
CDR3: CASSLVQGRGAKNIQYF

J: TRBJ2-7
V: TRBV5-6
CDR3: CASSSQPSYEQYF

J: TRBJ2-3
V: TRBV7-9
CDR3: CASSRLDLTDTQYF

J: TRBJ2-2
V: TRBV7-2
CDR3: CASSSDSWGTGELFF

J: TRBJ2-3
V: TRBV5-5
CDR3: CASSPVIGTDTQYF

J: TRBJ2-1
V: TRBV18
CDR3: CASSPIRDNEQFF

J: TRBJ2-7
V: TRBV9
CDR3: CASSVASGLAGEQYF

J: TRBJ1-5
V: TRBV5-6
CDR3: CASSLGVSQPQHF

J: TRBJ1-5
V: TRBV2
CDR3: CASSVFRGNQPQHF

J: TRBJ2-7
V: TRBV11-2
CDR3: CASSPVVAGRSEQYF